Following are 30 T cell receptor beta chains from one sample sequenced in a study of blood T cell repertoires in COVID-19. Sequencing was performed with immunoSEQ multiplex PCR; in TCRdb, only in-frame clones are kept and a portion is missing. Seen here are over 450,000 clones, less than 90% observed once, and the top ten hold 7.5% to 9%. Sequenced: peripheral blood. The receptors come from a woman aged 45-65 years with COVID-19, enrolled during active disease.

This clone was seen once. The chain combines TRBV6-6 with TRBJ2-2; the D is unclear. Trimming removed 5 bases from V and 4 bases from J, with 5 bases in between. The CDR3 loop spans 12 amino acids. CDR1 and CDR2 (germline): MNHNY, SVGAGI (reference sequence). DNA of the CDR3: TGTGCCAGCAGTACGGGCACCGGGGAGCTGTTTTTT. Translating it yields CASSTGTGELFF.

In its sample, this clone was seen once. The genes are TRBV11-3 and TRBJ2-1; 9 bases map to TRBD2. With V trimmed by 0 bases and J by 9 bases, 9 bases remained unmatched. Germline-derived CDR1 and CDR2 are SGHNT and YENEEA. There are 16 residues in the CDR3. In DNA form, the CDR3 reads TGTGCCAGCAGCTTAGACCGGGAGCGGGGGGATGTTGAGCAGTTCTTC. Encoded protein: CASSLDRERGDVEQFF.

This chain connects TRBV30 to TRBJ1-4; D remains ambiguous. CDR3 length: 14 residues. In germline, CDR1 is GTSNPN, CDR2 SVGIG (reference sequence). Trimming cost V 0 bases and J 0 bases, with 5 bases left between them. The CDR3 DNA reads as TGTGCCTGGAGTGTCGGGGCAACTAATGAAAAACTGTTTTTT. Translating gives CAWSVGATNEKLFF.

Worth noting for this clone: The junction and the germline gene differ at one end; a read error may be behind it. The V and J genes are TRBV24-1 and TRBJ2-1, with D tentatively TRBD2 (7 bases). The CDR3 runs to 14 residues. The germline CDR1 and CDR2 sequences are KGHDR and SFDVKD. The CDR3 spells CASSQGGDSNEQFF. DNA for the CDR3: TGTGCCTCCAGTCAAGGGGGGGACTCCAATGAGCAGTTCTTC.

The chain employs TRBV19 and TRBJ2-7; perhaps TRBD2 as D (7 bases). The V end was cut by 10 bases, the J end by 3 bases, with 16 bases between. Germline V lookup: CDR1 LNHDA, CDR2 SQIVND (reference sequence). This CDR3 is built from 13 residues. The chain's CDR3 is CATLGGGGYEQYF. CDR3 sequence (DNA): TGTGCCACCCTGGGAGGGGGGGGCTACGAGCAGTACTTC.

The rearrangement uses TRBV9 and TRBJ2-7; D might be TRBD2 (7 bases). Per the germline V gene, CDR1 is SGDLS and CDR2 is YYNGEE. V was pared by 3 bases and J by 2 bases, with 15 bases between. The CDR3 runs to 15 residues. CDR3 DNA: TGTGCCAGCAGCGCTGGGGGGGGCCCCACCTACGAGCAGTACTTC. Protein: CASSAGGGPTYEQYF.

The chain is built from TRBV9 and TRBJ2-3, with 7 bases fitting TRBD2. CDR1 is SGDLS, CDR2 YYNGEE, per germline. The CDR3 has 16 amino acids. V trimming: 5 bases; J trimming: 1 base; junction bases outside the gene matches: 10. The CDR3 DNA reads TGTGCCAGCAGTCATCCGAGGGCGGGGGGCACAGATACGCAGTATTTT. It encodes CASSHPRAGGTDTQYF.

V is TRBV6-6 and J is TRBJ2-2, with 8 bases identical to TRBD2. The trim removed 4 bases at V and 1 base at J, leaving 2 bases unmatched. This CDR3 spans 15 amino acids. Germline assignment: CDR1 MNHNY and CDR2 SVGAGI (reference sequence). The CDR3 DNA sequence: TGTGCCAGCAGTTTGGCGGGGGGGAACACCGGGGAGCTGTTTTTT. Translation gives CASSLAGGNTGELFF.

The chain joins TRBV12-3 or TRBV12-4 to TRBJ2-7; 7 nucleotides align to TRBD2. J lost 5 bases, V lost 6 bases, and 4 bases had no gene match. The CDR3 totals 12 residues. CDR3 region: CASRGGRNEQYF. The CDR3 DNA sequence: TGTGCCAGCAGGGGGGGGAGGAACGAGCAGTACTTC.

This clone turned up a few times. This chain connects TRBV28 to TRBJ2-1, with 7 bases aligning to TRBD2. Germline values: CDR1 MDHEN, CDR2 SYDVKM. Trimming at V came to 6 bases and at J to 8 bases, leaving 7 bases not matched to a gene. CDR3 length: 13 amino acids. CDR3 amino acids: CASRRTRYDEQFF. The CDR3 nucleotides read TGTGCCAGCAGGAGGACTAGATATGATGAGCAGTTCTTC.

V usage is TRBV15 and J usage is TRBJ2-7, with TRBD1 matching over 10 bases. The CDR3 contains 15 residues. The ends lost 0 bases at V and 8 bases at J; junction bases unmatched: 7. CDR1 LNHNV and CDR2 YYDKDF come from the germline V gene (reference sequence). This chain's CDR3 is CATSRDRDRGVQQYF. CDR3 nucleotide sequence: TGTGCCACCAGCAGAGATAGGGACAGGGGTGTTCAGCAGTACTTC.

This chain links TRBV2 with TRBJ1-5; a weak D match, TRBD1 (6 bases). V was trimmed by 8 bases and J by 10 bases, leaving 6 bases between them. This CDR3 has 9 amino acids. The germline V gene encodes CDR1 SNHLY and CDR2 FYNNEI. CDR3 sequence reads: CASGTPQHF. The CDR3 bases are TGTGCCAGCGGGACACCCCAGCATTTT.

The chain links TRBV18 to TRBJ1-5; D gene ambiguous. The V and J ends lost 3 bases and 0 bases respectively, with 9 bases between them. The CDR3 is 15 residues long. CDR1 is KGHSH, CDR2 LQKENI, per germline. The CDR3 sequence: CASSPSVDSNQPQHF. The CDR3 bases are TGTGCCAGCTCACCGAGTGTTGATAGCAATCAGCCCCAGCATTTT.

This clone was counted a few times. V and J are TRBV4-1 and TRBJ2-7, with TRBD1 matching 8 bases. This CDR3 is built from 15 residues. Germline V lookup: CDR1 MGHRA, CDR2 YSYEKL. Losses at the gene ends were 4 bases for V and 5 bases for J; bases not matched to a gene: 10. Written as DNA, the CDR3 is TGCGCCAGCAGCCTCTGGACAGGGTCGGATCACGAGCAGTACTTC. Translating gives CASSLWTGSDHEQYF.

This clone has only one observation. This chain links TRBV5-4 with TRBJ1-2; 11 nucleotides line up with TRBD1. CDR1 is SGHNT, CDR2 YYREEE, per germline (reference sequence). V was pared by 0 bases and J by 7 bases, with 5 bases of the junction left unmatched. This CDR3 contains 15 residues. The CDR3 DNA sequence: TGTGCCAGCAGCTTGGGGACAGGGGGCGCGATTGGCTACACCTTC. It codes for CASSLGTGGAIGYTF.

The rearrangement joins TRBV19 to TRBJ2-1, with 7 bases identical to TRBD1. This CDR3 has 14 residues. The J segment lost 0 bases and the V segment lost 11 bases, leaving 7 bases of the junction unmatched. Germline lookup yields CDR1 LNHDA and CDR2 SQIVND (reference sequence). The CDR3 loop is CACGQASSYNEQFF. The CDR3 nucleotides are TGTGCCTGCGGACAGGCGAGCTCCTACAATGAGCAGTTCTTC.

V gene TRBV30 combines with J gene TRBJ1-1; 9 bases line up with TRBD1. CDR3 length: 16 amino acids. Germline assignment: CDR1 GTSNPN and CDR2 SVGIG (reference sequence). V trimming: 4 bases; J trimming: 1 base; junction bases outside the gene matches: 10. The DNA for the CDR3 is TGTGCCTGGATACTAACAGGGGGCAGGGGGAACACTGAAGCTTTCTTT. This sequence encodes CAWILTGGRGNTEAFF.

The J gene is TRBJ1-1, the V gene TRBV9; D is perhaps TRBD1 (5 bases). Per germline, CDR1 SGDLS and CDR2 YYNGEE. Trimming removed 1 base from V and 1 base from J, with 8 bases in between. This CDR3 has 14 amino acids. The CDR3 nucleotides are TGTGCCAGCAGCGTAACAGGCACGAACACTGAAGCTTTCTTT. Its protein product is CASSVTGTNTEAFF.

The chain joins TRBV19 to TRBJ2-7; 10 bases match TRBD1. Trimming removed 7 bases from V and 6 bases from J; junction bases left unmatched: 15. Germline V gene lookup returns CDR1 LNHDA and CDR2 SQIVND (reference sequence). The CDR3 runs to 16 residues. CDR3 sequence: CASIRPTRDRGFEQYF. CDR3 nucleotides: TGTGCCAGTATCCGTCCCACCCGGGACAGGGGTTTCGAGCAGTACTTC.

CDR3 loop: CASSSSGDYEQYF. CDR3 nucleotide sequence: TGCGCCAGCAGCTCTAGCGGCGACTACGAGCAGTACTTC. The J gene is TRBJ2-7, the V gene TRBV5-1; the match to TRBD2 covers 7 bases. The CDR3 runs 13 residues. From germline, CDR1 is SGHRS and CDR2 YFSETQ. V shed 3 bases and J 3 bases; nucleotides not matched to a gene: 3.

The gene calls are TRBV9 and TRBJ1-2; 9 nucleotides match TRBD1. The germline V gene has CDR1 SGDLS and CDR2 YYNGEE. V lost 3 bases to trimming and J lost 8 bases; unmatched junction nucleotides: 5. This CDR3 has 13 amino acids. The CDR3 DNA reads as TGTGCCAGCAGCGGGGACAGGGTTAGGGGCTACACCTTC. The encoded protein is CASSGDRVRGYTF.

This rearrangement joins TRBV18 to TRBJ1-6; 8 nucleotides agree with TRBD1. Germline lookup yields CDR1 KGHSH and CDR2 LQKENI. V gave up 2 bases and J gave up 8 bases; unmatched junction bases: 8. There are 16 residues in the CDR3. In DNA, the CDR3 is TGTGCCAGCTCACCAGAGCAGGGGGCAGGTTATTCACCCCTCCACTTT. Protein sequence: CASSPEQGAGYSPLHF.

The V call is TRBV15, the J call TRBJ1-2; D is ambiguous. CDR1 and CDR2 from the germline V gene are LNHNV and YYDKDF (reference sequence). V gave up 1 base and J gave up 4 bases, with 13 bases separating them. CDR3 length: 15 amino acids. The CDR3 nucleotides read TGTGCCACCAGCAGAGTCGAGGGAATGGGCTATGGCTACACCTTC. Translating gives CATSRVEGMGYGYTF.

This clone was found a few times. V usage is TRBV29-1 and J usage is TRBJ2-1; 9 nucleotides align to TRBD2. J was trimmed by 3 bases and V by 3 bases; bases with no gene match: 9. The CDR3 contains 16 residues. Per the germline V gene, CDR1 is SQVTM and CDR2 is ANQGSEA. CDR3 DNA: TGCAGCGTTGACCTAGCGGGGTCGCAGGGCTACAATGAGCAGTTCTTC. It encodes CSVDLAGSQGYNEQFF.

J is TRBJ2-7 and V is TRBV18, with 10 positions matching TRBD1. Germline V gene data show CDR1 as KGHSH and CDR2 as LQKENI. Trimming took 3 bases from V and 4 from J; bases not matched to a gene: 9. There are 16 residues in the CDR3. CDR3 region: CASSPNRQGARYEQYF. DNA for the CDR3: TGTGCCAGCTCACCCAACAGACAGGGGGCGCGGTACGAGCAGTACTTC.

The chain employs TRBV19 and TRBJ1-6; the D is unclear. The V end was cut by 6 bases, the J end by 10 bases, with 16 bases between. CDR3 length: 14 residues. The germline CDR1 and CDR2 sequences are LNHDA and SQIVND (reference sequence). CDR3 nucleotides: TGTGCCAGTAGCCAGTCCAGGTCGGGGTCACCCCTCCACTTT. This gives the protein CASSQSRSGSPLHF.

This chain connects TRBV25-1 to TRBJ1-2; TRBD1 agrees at 8 bases. Germline V lookup: CDR1 MGHDK, CDR2 SYGVNS. V dropped 3 bases and J dropped 8; count of bases not matched to a gene: 14. The CDR3 runs to 16 residues. The CDR3 region is CASSERTGKRVGGYTF. CDR3 sequence (DNA): TGTGCCAGCAGTGAGAGGACAGGGAAGCGGGTTGGAGGCTACACCTTC.

The V call is TRBV29-1, the J call TRBJ2-7; D gene uncertain. This CDR3 is built from 11 residues. Trimming removed 3 bases from V and 3 bases from J, with 6 bases in between. Germline V gives CDR1 SQVTM, CDR2 ANQGSEA. CDR3 sequence (DNA): TGCAGCGTTGATACATTCTACGAGCAGTACTTC. It translates to CSVDTFYEQYF.

The chain employs TRBV30 and TRBJ1-4, with no clear D. In germline, CDR1 is GTSNPN, CDR2 SVGIG (reference sequence). This CDR3 is built from 12 residues. With 3 bases removed from V and 3 bases from J, the gap between germline ends came to 5 bases. As DNA, the CDR3 is TGTGCCTGGAGACAGTCTAATGAAAAACTGTTTTTT. This codes for CAWRQSNEKLFF. Complete variable domain (other parts from reference TRBV30 and TRBJ1-4): SQTIHQWPATLVQPVGSPLSLECTVEGTSNPNLYWYRQAAGRGLQLLFYSVGIGQISSEVPQNLSASRPQDRQFILSSKKLLLSDSGFYLCAWRQSNEKLFFGSGTQLSVL.

A note on this clone: The junction shows a germline mismatch at one end, possibly a read error. The V gene is TRBV4-1, the J gene TRBJ2-1, with D possibly TRBD2 on 5 matching bases. CDR1 is MGHRA and CDR2 is YSYEKL in the germline V gene. CDR3 size: 14 residues. Here the CDR3 DNA reads TGCGCCAGCAGCCCCCCGAGGGCCGACTCAGTTCTAATCTTC. This codes for CASSPPRADSVLIF.